The next 18 T cell receptor beta chains were all read from a single sample in a study of patients and donors after allogeneic stem cell transplantation. TCRdb recomputed calls from the RT-PCR reads with MiXCR, one row per CDR3 protein. The data show roughly 200,000 distinct CDR3 sequences, more than 35% seen once. The sequenced material came from blood, either unsorted or a sorted T cell fraction (not recorded which). These receptors were collected from a human donor who was either an allogeneic HSCT recipient or a stem cell or donor lymphocyte infusion donor (not recorded which). It is not recorded whose cells these are; they may come from a transplant donor.

This clonotype was detected only a few times. The chain employs TRBV3-1 and TRBJ1-1, with D tentatively TRBD1 (5 bases). The CDR3 spans 16 residues. The germline V and J ends were trimmed by 0 bases and 0 bases, with 11 bases remaining between them. CDR1 is LGHDT, CDR2 YNNKEL, per germline (reference sequence). The CDR3 loop reads CASSQDLGGMNTEAFF. As DNA, the CDR3 is TGTGCCAGCAGCCAAGATCTTGGGGGAATGAACACTGAAGCTTTCTTT. The full variable domain, completed using reference TRBV3-1 and TRBJ1-1, is DTAVSQTPKYLVTQMGNDKSIKCEQNLGHDTMYWYKQDSKKFLKIMFSYNNKELIINETVPNRFSPKSPDKAHLNLHINSLELGDSAVYFCASSQDLGGMNTEAFFGQGTRLTVV.

This clonotype was picked up many times. This chain connects TRBV7-2 to TRBJ1-2; D unresolved. Trimming cost V 3 bases and J 2 bases, with 7 bases left between them. Germline CDR1 SGHTA, CDR2 FQGNSA. The CDR3 has 13 residues. CDR3 in DNA: TGTGCCAGCAGCTTGGCGGGGAACTATGGCTACACCTTC. It is translated as CASSLAGNYGYTF.

This chain joins TRBV20-1 and TRBJ2-4, with D tentatively TRBD1 or TRBD2 (6 bases each). The CDR3 extends over 15 amino acids. Germline V CDR1 and CDR2: DFQATT, SNEGSKA (reference sequence). Deletions cut 6 bases from V and 2 bases from J, with 17 bases between. This CDR3 is CSASKGGGSKNIQYF. CDR3 DNA sequence: TGCAGTGCCTCGAAGGGGGGAGGCTCCAAAAACATTCAGTACTTC.

This clonotype showed up just a few times. The chain uses TRBV29-1 and TRBJ1-1; no clear D gene. The germline V and J ends were trimmed by 1 base and 1 base, with 7 bases remaining between them. The germline V gene has CDR1 SQVTM and CDR2 ANQGSEA. CDR3 length: 13 residues. CDR3 DNA: TGCAGCGTTGAAGGGCCATCGAACACTGAAGCTTTCTTT. This sequence encodes CSVEGPSNTEAFF.

The chain uses TRBV12-3 or TRBV12-4 and TRBJ2-4; 7 bases map to TRBD1. The CDR3 has 13 amino acids. V gave up 7 bases and J gave up 3 bases; unmatched junction bases: 3. The CDR3 loop is CASNQGVKNIQYF. The CDR3 DNA follows: TGTGCCAGCAATCAGGGGGTCAAAAACATTCAGTACTTC.

The chain is built from TRBV15 and TRBJ1-6; no reliable D call. The CDR3 contains 14 residues. Germline V gene data show CDR1 as LNHNV and CDR2 as YYDKDF (reference sequence). Trimming pared 5 bases from V and 10 bases from J, leaving 15 bases between. The CDR3 spells CATSPTREGSPLHF. CDR3 coding DNA: TGTGCCACCAGCCCCACAAGGGAGGGCTCACCCCTCCACTTT.

The count of this clonotype is one. The chain is built from TRBV5-1 and TRBJ1-1; no clear D. Trimming stripped 4 bases from V and 1 base from J, with 14 bases between. CDR1 is SGHRS and CDR2 is YFSETQ in the germline V gene. The CDR3 contains 15 residues. CDR3 sequence: CASSIITRSNTEAFF. The CDR3 nucleotides read TGCGCCAGCAGCATTATCACGCGGTCGAACACTGAAGCTTTCTTT.

In this sample, this clonotype turned up a few times. The V and J genes are TRBV7-9 and TRBJ2-1; the match to TRBD1 covers 9 bases. Looked up from germline, CDR1 is SEHNR and CDR2 is FQNEAQ (reference sequence). This CDR3 has 14 amino acids. With 2 bases clipped from V and 7 bases from J, the junction kept 3 bases outside the gene matches. CDR3 nucleotide sequence: TGTGCCAGCAGCTTAACCGGGACAGGGAATGAGCAGTTCTTC. This sequence encodes CASSLTGTGNEQFF.

A few counts support this clonotype. The rearrangement joins TRBV12-3 or TRBV12-4 to TRBJ1-3, with TRBD1 matching over 9 bases. The CDR3 totals 15 residues. Trimming removed 5 bases from V and 0 bases from J; junction bases left unmatched: 2. Here the CDR3 reads CASSADRGSGNTIYF. The CDR3 DNA follows: TGTGCCAGCAGTGCGGACAGGGGCTCTGGAAACACCATATATTTT.

This CDR3 is CASSFGAGQGVNEQFF. CDR3 DNA sequence: TGCGCCAGCAGCTTCGGGGCGGGACAGGGAGTCAATGAGCAGTTCTTC. The V gene is TRBV5-1, the J gene TRBJ2-1, with 9 bases matching TRBD1. The CDR3 has 16 amino acids. Germline CDR1 and CDR2: SGHRS and YFSETQ. The junction had 9 bases not matched to a gene; V was cut back by 2 bases and J by 6 bases.

The chain recombines TRBV5-4 with TRBJ2-2; weak D call: TRBD1 (5 bases). V was shortened by 3 bases and J by 4 bases, with 16 bases between the two germline ends. The CDR3 runs 16 residues. CDR1 SGHNT and CDR2 YYREEE come from the germline V gene (reference sequence). CDR3 in DNA: TGTGCCAGCAGCTCCCCTGGGGCTCCGGGCACCGGGGAGCTGTTTTTT. Protein product: CASSSPGAPGTGELFF.

The J gene is TRBJ2-7, the V gene TRBV9, with D unclear. CDR3 size: 13 residues. Between the trimmed V and J ends, which lost 4 bases and 5 bases, there was a span of 13 bases. The germline CDR1 and CDR2 sequences are SGDLS and YYNGEE. DNA of the CDR3: TGTGCCAGCAGCCGCGAGGTGTTGGACGAGCAGTACTTC. Translation: CASSREVLDEQYF.

V and J are TRBV29-1 and TRBJ2-3; 8 bases are shared with TRBD1. Germline V CDR1 and CDR2: SQVTM, ANQGSEA. The CDR3 consists of 16 residues. After removal of 6 bases from V and 2 bases from J, the junction contained 13 bases not matched to a gene. CDR3 in amino acids: CSVTGPGQENTDTQYF. CDR3 in DNA: TGCAGCGTCACGGGGCCGGGACAGGAAAACACAGATACGCAGTATTTT.

The V gene is TRBV11-2, the J gene TRBJ1-2; D is possibly TRBD1 (6 bases). Germline V lookup: CDR1 SGHAT, CDR2 FQNNGV. Deletions cut 2 bases from V and 10 bases from J, with 8 bases between. The CDR3 has 11 amino acids. CDR3 residues: CASSLNRDYTF. DNA for the CDR3: TGTGCCAGCAGCTTAAACAGGGACTACACCTTC.

The chain links TRBV10-3 to TRBJ1-1; perhaps TRBD1 as D (6 bases). Looked up from germline, CDR1 is ENHRY and CDR2 is SYGVKD. There are 12 residues in the CDR3. With 4 bases removed from V and 7 bases from J, the gap between germline ends came to 10 bases. The CDR3 reads CAISATGLEAFF. Here the CDR3 DNA reads TGTGCCATCAGTGCTACAGGGCTTGAAGCTTTCTTT.

The chain combines TRBV4-1 with TRBJ1-1; the match to TRBD1 covers 10 bases. Germline V CDR1 and CDR2: MGHRA, YSYEKL. Trimming removed 3 bases from V and 1 base from J; junction bases left unmatched: 8. This CDR3 comprises 17 residues. This chain's CDR3 is CASSHPGTGAPNTEAFF. The CDR3 DNA sequence: TGCGCCAGCAGCCATCCCGGGACAGGGGCCCCGAACACTGAAGCTTTCTTT.

The rearrangement joins TRBV28 to TRBJ1-1, with D unresolved. The CDR3 spans 15 residues. Trimming pared 6 bases from V and 1 base from J, leaving 15 bases between. Per the germline V gene, CDR1 is MDHEN and CDR2 is SYDVKM. The CDR3 protein is CASSRIHERNTEAFF. The CDR3 DNA follows: TGTGCCAGCAGCCGTATACATGAAAGGAACACTGAAGCTTTCTTT.

This chain joins TRBV7-2 and TRBJ2-5; D is undetermined. Germline values: CDR1 SGHTA, CDR2 FQGNSA. This CDR3 spans 12 amino acids. Trimming shortened V by 1 base and J by 7 bases, and 7 bases separated the two germline ends. The CDR3 spells CASSLDYGTQYF. The CDR3 DNA is TGTGCCAGCAGCTTAGATTACGGGACCCAGTACTTC.